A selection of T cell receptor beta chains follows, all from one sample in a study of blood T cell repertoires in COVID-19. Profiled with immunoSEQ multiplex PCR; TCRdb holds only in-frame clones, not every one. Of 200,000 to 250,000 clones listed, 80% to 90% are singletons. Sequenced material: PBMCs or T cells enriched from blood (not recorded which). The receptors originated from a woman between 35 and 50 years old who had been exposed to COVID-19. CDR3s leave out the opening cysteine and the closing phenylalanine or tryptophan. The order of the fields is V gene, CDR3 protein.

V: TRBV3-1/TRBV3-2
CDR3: ASSQGVDGSFAPADTQY

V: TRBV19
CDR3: ASSIVRDTQY

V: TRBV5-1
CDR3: ASSLDRGPTEAF

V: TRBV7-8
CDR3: ASSLLAGDASYEQY

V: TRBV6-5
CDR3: ASSLSGNTEAF

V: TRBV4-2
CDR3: ASSQETLAGETQY

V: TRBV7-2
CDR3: ASSLWWRGGGTEAF

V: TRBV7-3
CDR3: ASSLLGGAVGDTQY

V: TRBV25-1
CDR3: ASSSMSVAGDTTDTQY

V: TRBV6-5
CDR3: ASSYSVLREAF

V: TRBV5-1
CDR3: ASGTGPEANEKLF

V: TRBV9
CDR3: ASSGLGLSLYGYT

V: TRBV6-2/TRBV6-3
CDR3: ASSISEKLF

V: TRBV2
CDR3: ASSVAGANSNQPQH

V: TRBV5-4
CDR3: ASSLVGSGREQF

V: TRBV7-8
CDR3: ASSLGQARSGELF

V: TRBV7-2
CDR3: ASSPGTSGENTGELF

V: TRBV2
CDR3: ASSGDSKETQY

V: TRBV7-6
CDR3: ASSRGSNYGYT

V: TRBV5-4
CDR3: ASSNPGGRDTQY

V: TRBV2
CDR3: ASRPRGESSYEQY

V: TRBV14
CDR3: ASSEQAYYGYT

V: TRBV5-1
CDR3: ASSLPVKETQY

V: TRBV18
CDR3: ASSSQSSYNEQF

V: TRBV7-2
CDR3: ASSLAGWDRVNYGYT

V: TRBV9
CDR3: ASSPGGDPNEQF

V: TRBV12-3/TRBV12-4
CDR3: ASSRGQGYEQY

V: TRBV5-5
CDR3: ASSLRGLNTEAF

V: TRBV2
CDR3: ASKGLTNTEAF

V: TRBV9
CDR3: ASSAGGWGKSSYNEQF

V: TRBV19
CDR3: ASSMGYRPTYGYT

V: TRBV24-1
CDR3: ATRDRGWTEAF

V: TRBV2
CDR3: ASSPSTGGTVDYGYT

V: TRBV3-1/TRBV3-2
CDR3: ASSQDPGQNQPQH

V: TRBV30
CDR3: AWSEGGASTDTQY

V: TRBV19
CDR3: ASRGQSNQPQH

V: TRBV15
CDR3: ATSRAPLTGLSNYGYT

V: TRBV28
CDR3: ASEGTVGQPQH

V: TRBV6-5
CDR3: ASSKTSGVEKLF

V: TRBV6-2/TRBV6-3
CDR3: ASSWSGGEQY

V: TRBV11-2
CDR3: ASSRGQGTPNEKLF

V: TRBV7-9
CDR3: ASRPGTGNTGELF

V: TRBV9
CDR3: ASSVIYPEQGALSTEAF

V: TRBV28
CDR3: ASSFKHRGYTEAF

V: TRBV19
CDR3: ASIPGTRGSGNTIY

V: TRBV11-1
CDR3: ASSSKTGFGYT

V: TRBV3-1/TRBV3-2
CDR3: ASSQPPTGGWTGELF

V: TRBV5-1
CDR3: ASSLTTGINEQF

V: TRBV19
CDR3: ASSDRGLQETQY

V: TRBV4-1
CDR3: ASSQALGDTDTQY

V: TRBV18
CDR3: ASSPDQQGTGGYT

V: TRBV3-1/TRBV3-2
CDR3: ASSPGTTENIQY

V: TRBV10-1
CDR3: ASRKDSGDQPQH

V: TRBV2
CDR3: ASSDSGQGAEQF

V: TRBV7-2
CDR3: ASSSQTGPGEKLF

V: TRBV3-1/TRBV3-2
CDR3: ASSQDLGAGSSTDTQY

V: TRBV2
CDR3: ASSEFGGGRAEAF

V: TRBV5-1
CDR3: ASSLSGTSDETQY

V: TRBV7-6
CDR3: ASSIQGETDTQY

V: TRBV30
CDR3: AWSPPGESPLH